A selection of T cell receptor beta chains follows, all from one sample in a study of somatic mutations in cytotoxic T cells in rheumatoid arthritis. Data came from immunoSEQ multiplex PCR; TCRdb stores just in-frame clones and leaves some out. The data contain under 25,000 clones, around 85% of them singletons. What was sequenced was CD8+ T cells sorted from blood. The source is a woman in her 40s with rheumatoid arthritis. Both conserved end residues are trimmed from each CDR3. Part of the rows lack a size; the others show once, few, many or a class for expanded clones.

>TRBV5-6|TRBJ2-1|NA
ASSSTGLVFNEQF
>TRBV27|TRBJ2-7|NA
ASAQGSSYEQY
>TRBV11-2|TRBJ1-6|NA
ASTVGGVSYNSPLH
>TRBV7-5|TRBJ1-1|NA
ARAKGPLPEAF
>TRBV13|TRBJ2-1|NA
ASSLGGGGGPGGNEQF
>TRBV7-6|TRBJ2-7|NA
ASSSRGQGRYEQY
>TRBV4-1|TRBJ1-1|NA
ASSQDPTGGLYTEAF
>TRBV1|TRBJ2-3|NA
TSSHSTPNSGGPTDTQY
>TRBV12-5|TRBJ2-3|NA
ASGTYEDTQY
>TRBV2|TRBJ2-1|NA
AQGGLAGGPSPNEQF
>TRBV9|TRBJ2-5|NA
ASSVGLRVVSTHQETQY
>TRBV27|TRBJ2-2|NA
ASSLGTGRAGELF
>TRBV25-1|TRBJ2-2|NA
ASSADRGLGTGELF
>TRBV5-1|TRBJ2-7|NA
ASSPPLAGGPVYEQY
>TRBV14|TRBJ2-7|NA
ASSRETWVYEQY
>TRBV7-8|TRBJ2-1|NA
ASSLGLAGGSTYNEQF
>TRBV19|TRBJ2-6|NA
ASSPISVYPPSGANVLT
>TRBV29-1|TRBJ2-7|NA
SVQGVYEQY
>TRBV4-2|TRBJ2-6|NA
ASSLQLDSTSGANVLT
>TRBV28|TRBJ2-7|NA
ASSTPQGSYEQY
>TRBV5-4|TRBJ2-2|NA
ASSLAAGISTGELF
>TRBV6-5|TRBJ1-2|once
ASSWDRENYGYT
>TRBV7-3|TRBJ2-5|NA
ASSLMGTGRAQY
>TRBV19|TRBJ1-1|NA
ASSIGTGGINEAF
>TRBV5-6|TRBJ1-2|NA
ASSLGTGNIIYGYT
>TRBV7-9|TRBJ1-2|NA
ASSYSGQNYGYT
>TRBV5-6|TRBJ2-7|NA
ASQNGTEGNKQY
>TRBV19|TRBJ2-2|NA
ALARMGELF
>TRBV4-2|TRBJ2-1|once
ASSQGTSGSVGNEQF
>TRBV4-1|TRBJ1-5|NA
ASSQDLSSPQH
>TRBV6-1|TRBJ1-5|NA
ASSERGRSPQH
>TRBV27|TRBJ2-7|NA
ASSIGPGLGEQY
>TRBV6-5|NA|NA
ASSYWTGDLYEQY
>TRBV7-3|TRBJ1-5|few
ASSLDSFVNQPQH
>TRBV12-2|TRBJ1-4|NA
ASRLEGQGILMGNEKLF
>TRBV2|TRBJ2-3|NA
ASQRGGQDTQY
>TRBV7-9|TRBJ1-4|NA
ASSSTYIPHRVGEKLF
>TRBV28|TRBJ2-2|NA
ASSLWAGTGELF
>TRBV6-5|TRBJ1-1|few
ASSYTGQVNTEAF
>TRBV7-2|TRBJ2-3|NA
ASSLMGGSSTDTQY
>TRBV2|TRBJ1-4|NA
ASSAAGETNEKLF
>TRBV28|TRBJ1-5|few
ASSPPGYQPQH
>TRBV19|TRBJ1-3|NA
ASSPRQGADTIY
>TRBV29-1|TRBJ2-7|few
SVEDFRGEQY
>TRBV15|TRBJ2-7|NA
ATSRDRGQGREQY
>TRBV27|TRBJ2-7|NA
ASSQTTGRTGEQY
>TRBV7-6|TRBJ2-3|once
ASSPLGAPSTDTQY
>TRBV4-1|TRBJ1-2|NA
ASSQDAGQGANYGYT
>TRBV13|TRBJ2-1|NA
ASSFGGSGGYNEQF
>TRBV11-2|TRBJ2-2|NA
ASSLNPLRTGELF
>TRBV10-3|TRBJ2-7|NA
AVSPGLAGEQY
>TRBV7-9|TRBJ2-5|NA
ASSPAGAETQY
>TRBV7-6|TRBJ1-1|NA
ASSLGGTGGYTEAF
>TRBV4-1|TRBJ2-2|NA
ASMTGGNTGELF
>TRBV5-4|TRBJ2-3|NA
ASTQQGGTDTQY
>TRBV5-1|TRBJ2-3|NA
ASSLAGTLTDTQY
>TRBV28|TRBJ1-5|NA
ASTLGRDNQPQH
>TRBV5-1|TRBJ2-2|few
ASSSAEGAANTGELF
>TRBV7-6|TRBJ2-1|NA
ASSRSAGGPSFSYNEQF
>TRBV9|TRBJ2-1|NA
ASSPTTSGGHNEQF